These 28 T cell receptor beta chains came from one sample sequenced in a study of memory CD4+ T cells and cytomegalovirus serostatus. TCRdb's table, derived via immunoSEQ multiplex PCR, lists solely in-frame clones and lacks some. The repertoire consists of under 50,000 clones, with around 78% occurring once and the leading ten covering 0.94%. The sort gate was single viable CD3+CD4+CD8-CD45RO+ cells for memory CD4+ T cells. The sample was memory CD4+ T cells from blood. These receptor sequences come from an adult in good health and CMV-seronegative.

This clone has only a few counts. The V and J genes are TRBV11-1 and TRBJ2-7, with 10 bases aligning to TRBD1. V trimming: 5 bases; J trimming: 4 bases; junction bases outside the gene matches: 8. The CDR3 has 15 residues. CDR1 and CDR2 (germline): SGHAT, FQDESV (reference sequence). CDR3 sequence reads: CASSHTGTGVYEQYF. The CDR3 region has the DNA TGTGCCAGCAGCCACACAGGGACAGGGGTTTACGAGCAGTACTTC.

The chain couples TRBV30 to TRBJ2-3, with a possible D match to TRBD1 (6 bases). The CDR3 is 18 amino acids. V shed 1 base and J shed 3 bases, with 23 bases lying between them. Germline loops: CDR1 GTSNPN, CDR2 SVGIG (reference sequence). This chain's CDR3 is CAWSENPSRWGQTDTQYF. In DNA, the CDR3 is TGTGCCTGGAGTGAAAACCCGTCCCGCTGGGGGCAGACAGATACGCAGTATTTT.

The chain links TRBV27 to TRBJ2-1; D is uncertain. V shed 8 bases and J shed 4 bases, with 15 bases lying between them. The CDR3 consists of 14 residues. Germline V gene data show CDR1 as MNHEY and CDR2 as SMNVEV (reference sequence). CDR3 coding DNA: TGTGCCAGCGCGCTGGTGGCAGTTTACAATGAGCAGTTCTTC. Translated, it gives CASALVAVYNEQFF.

V and J are TRBV15 and TRBJ1-3; TRBD1 agrees at 8 bases. The CDR3 spans 15 residues. The junction had 1 base not matched to a gene; V was cut back by 2 bases and J by 1 base. CDR1 and CDR2 from the germline V gene are LNHNV and YYDKDF (reference sequence). As DNA, the CDR3 is TGTGCCACCAGCAGAAGACAGGGGTCTGGAAACACCATATATTTT. Protein: CATSRRQGSGNTIYF.

The chain couples TRBV28 to TRBJ2-2; TRBD1 matches 10 bases. J gave up 1 base and V 5 bases, and 16 bases lay outside the gene matches. The CDR3 covers 20 residues. Germline V lookup: CDR1 MDHEN, CDR2 SYDVKM. The CDR3 spells CASSAISPPRTGGNTGELFF. For the CDR3, the DNA is TGTGCCAGCAGTGCTATTTCCCCTCCTCGGACAGGGGGGAACACCGGGGAGCTGTTTTTT.

The V gene is TRBV7-6, the J gene TRBJ1-2; D may be TRBD1 (5 bases). From germline, CDR1 is SGHVS and CDR2 FNYEAQ. CDR3 length equals 17 residues. With 4 bases removed from V and 0 bases from J, the gap between germline ends came to 18 bases. CDR3 residues: CASSSIDRYTSNYGYTF. CDR3 in DNA: TGTGCCAGCAGCTCCATAGACAGATATACTTCTAACTATGGCTACACCTTC.

The rearrangement uses TRBV5-4 and TRBJ2-1, with 10 bases lining up with TRBD1. The V segment lost 4 bases and the J segment 2 bases; nucleotides outside the gene matches: 3. Germline CDR1 SGHNT, CDR2 YYREEE (reference sequence). The length of the CDR3 is 15 residues. DNA for the CDR3: TGTGCCAGCAGCCCGGGACAGGGGACCTACAATGAGCAGTTCTTC. It is translated as CASSPGQGTYNEQFF.

The genes are TRBV4-3 and TRBJ1-2; D unresolved. CDR3 length: 16 amino acids. Per the germline V gene, CDR1 is LGHNA and CDR2 is YSLEER. The V and J ends lost 1 base and 4 bases respectively, with 16 bases between them. CDR3 sequence (DNA): TGCGCCAGCAGCCAAGGTTTATACAGCCCTCTCTATGGCTACACCTTC. It specifies CASSQGLYSPLYGYTF.

The chain recombines TRBV7-9 with TRBJ1-5, with 8 bases lining up with TRBD1. CDR1 and CDR2 (germline): SEHNR, FQNEAQ (reference sequence). With V trimmed by 10 bases and J by 2 bases, 4 bases remained unmatched. This CDR3 has 13 amino acids. The CDR3 here is CATGGQGNQPQHF. CDR3 nucleotides: TGTGCCACCGGGGGACAGGGCAATCAGCCCCAGCATTTT.

V gene TRBV7-9 combines with J gene TRBJ1-1; a possible D gene is TRBD1 (5 bases). Germline loops: CDR1 SEHNR, CDR2 FQNEAQ (reference sequence). The CDR3 contains 16 residues. With 1 base removed from V and 3 bases from J, the gap between germline ends came to 15 bases. The CDR3: CASSLGQGGRDTEAFF. The CDR3 nucleotides are TGTGCCAGCAGCTTAGGGCAGGGAGGCAGGGACACTGAAGCTTTCTTT.

This chain uses TRBV18 with TRBJ1-4; tentative D call: TRBD1 (6 bases). The germline CDR1 and CDR2 sequences are KGHSH and LQKENI. Trimming removed 3 bases at V and 5 bases at J, with 10 bases between. This CDR3 region has 14 residues. CDR3: CASSPQGMNEKLFF. The CDR3 DNA reads TGTGCCAGCTCACCGCAGGGGATGAATGAAAAACTGTTTTTT.

The CDR3 is CASSWDGGNNSPLHF. In DNA, the CDR3 is TGCGCCAGCAGCTGGGATGGGGGTAATAATTCACCCCTCCACTTT. J is TRBJ1-6 and V is TRBV5-1; D is possibly TRBD1 (5 bases). Trimming stripped 3 bases from V and 5 bases from J, with 12 bases between. The CDR3 consists of 15 residues. The germline gives CDR1 SGHRS, CDR2 YFSETQ. The variable domain in full, completed from reference TRBV5-1 and TRBJ1-6, reads KAGVTQTPRYLIKTRGQQVTLSCSPISGHRSVSWYQQTPGQGLQFLFEYFSETQRNKGNFPGRFSGRQFSNSRSEMNVSTLELGDSALYLCASSWDGGNNSPLHFGNGTRLTVT.

The V and J genes are TRBV9 and TRBJ2-1; D is unresolved. Germline CDR1 and CDR2: SGDLS and YYNGEE. The CDR3 length is 12 residues. Trimming removed 3 bases from V and 15 bases from J, with 16 bases in between. CDR3 region: CASSETGKGPFF. DNA for the CDR3: TGTGCCAGCAGCGAGACCGGAAAGGGTCCGTTCTTC. The full variable domain, rest sourced from reference TRBV9 and TRBJ2-1, is DSGVTQTPKHLITATGQRVTLRCSPRSGDLSVYWYQQSLDQGLQFLIQYYNGEERAKGNILERFSAQQFPDLHSELNLSSLELGDSALYFCASSETGKGPFFGPGTRLTVL.

This chain joins TRBV28 and TRBJ1-6; no firm D call. Between the trimmed V and J ends, which lost 5 bases and 2 bases, there was a span of 13 bases. In germline, CDR1 is MDHEN, CDR2 SYDVKM. The CDR3 covers 16 residues. CDR3 sequence: CASSPAPPPYNSPLHF. The CDR3 DNA sequence: TGTGCCAGCAGTCCGGCACCTCCTCCCTATAATTCACCCCTCCACTTT. The whole variable domain, filled in from reference TRBV28 and TRBJ1-6, reads DVKVTQSSRYLVKRTGEKVFLECVQDMDHENMFWYRQDPGLGLRLIYFSYDVKMKEKGDIPEGYSVSREKKERFSLILESASTNQTSMYLCASSPAPPPYNSPLHFGNGTRLTVT.

The J gene is TRBJ2-2, the V gene TRBV5-1; D is perhaps TRBD1 or TRBD2 (5 bases each). CDR3 length: 14 amino acids. Trimming left V 7 bases short and J 7 bases short, with 17 bases between. Germline CDR1 and CDR2: SGHRS and YFSETQ. CDR3 nucleotides: TGCGCCAGCGACCTCCTAGGGGCGGGCGGGGAGCTGTTTTTT. Protein: CASDLLGAGGELFF.

V gene TRBV5-1 combines with J gene TRBJ1-1, with 7 bases lining up with TRBD1. The V gene end was trimmed by 4 bases and the J gene end by 1 base; junction bases not matched to a gene: 1. From germline, CDR1 is SGHRS and CDR2 YFSETQ. The CDR3 runs to 13 residues. The CDR3 is CASSQGGNTEAFF. In DNA, the CDR3 is TGCGCCAGCAGCCAGGGGGGGAACACTGAAGCTTTCTTT.

This chain uses TRBV7-2 with TRBJ2-1, with 8 bases aligning to TRBD2. The CDR3 consists of 15 residues. Trimming took 1 base from V and 10 from J; bases not matched to a gene: 9. Germline CDR1 and CDR2: SGHTA and FQGNSA. The CDR3 is CASSLGGLAGSEQFF. The DNA of the CDR3 is TGTGCCAGCAGCTTAGGAGGCCTAGCGGGCAGCGAGCAGTTCTTC.

The rearrangement links TRBV11-3 to TRBJ2-7; D could derive from TRBD1 or TRBD2 (5 bases each). This CDR3 comprises 12 residues. Germline loops: CDR1 SGHNT, CDR2 YENEEA. V lost 6 bases to trimming and J lost 6 bases, with 12 bases between them. CDR3 protein: CASSYRDREQYF. The CDR3 region has the DNA TGTGCCAGCAGTTACCGGGACCGCGAGCAGTACTTC. Complete variable domain (other parts from reference TRBV11-3 and TRBJ2-7): EAGVVQSPRYKIIEKKQPVAFWCNPISGHNTLYWYLQNLGQGPELLIRYENEEAVDDSQLPKDRFSAERLKGVDSTLKIQPAELGDSAVYLCASSYRDREQYFGPGTRLTVT.

This chain links TRBV28 with TRBJ1-3; D not resolved. The CDR3 extends over 14 amino acids. V was cut by 3 bases and J by 0 bases, with 6 bases left in between. Per the germline V gene, CDR1 is MDHEN and CDR2 is SYDVKM. This chain's CDR3 is CASSFGYSGNTIYF. The CDR3 nucleotides are TGTGCCAGCAGTTTCGGCTACTCTGGAAACACCATATATTTT.

The chain has TRBV19 and TRBJ1-1; D ambiguous. The CDR3 is made up of 13 amino acids. The ends were cut back, 0 bases at V and 8 bases at J, with 10 bases in the middle. Germline CDR1 LNHDA, CDR2 SQIVND (reference sequence). The CDR3 sequence is CASSIDRAREAFF. The CDR3 nucleotides read TGTGCCAGTAGTATAGATAGGGCCAGGGAAGCTTTCTTT.

CDR3 DNA: TGTGCCAGCAGCCTTATAGGCAAGGACTATGGCTACACCTTC. As protein: CASSLIGKDYGYTF. The chain uses TRBV7-9 and TRBJ1-2; D unclear. Germline V gene sequence: CDR1 SEHNR, CDR2 FQNEAQ (reference sequence). The CDR3 is made up of 14 amino acids. Trimming removed 5 bases from V and 3 bases from J, with 13 bases in between.

The chain joins TRBV11-2 to TRBJ2-7; no clear D gene. Trimming removed 2 bases at V and 0 bases at J, with 2 bases between. The CDR3 covers 12 residues. Germline loops: CDR1 SGHAT, CDR2 FQNNGV. As DNA, the CDR3 is TGTGCCAGCAGCTTATCCTCCTACGAGCAGTACTTC. Protein sequence: CASSLSSYEQYF.

The V gene is TRBV7-2, the J gene TRBJ1-5; TRBD1 might be the D (5 bases). Germline V gene sequence: CDR1 SGHTA, CDR2 FQGNSA. The CDR3 extends over 16 amino acids. V was clipped by 5 bases and J by 3 bases, with 17 bases between them. The CDR3 DNA sequence: TGTGCCAGCAGCGGGGACGGACGACTTTCCAATCAGCCCCAGCATTTT. Translating gives CASSGDGRLSNQPQHF.

As concerns this clone: Within the sample, other DNA sequences also encode this same CDR3. This sequence joins TRBV7-2 and TRBJ1-2; TRBD1 might be the D (5 bases). The CDR3 has 13 amino acids. V was shortened by 1 base and J by 4 bases, with 7 bases between the two germline ends. CDR1 SGHTA and CDR2 FQGNSA come from the germline V gene. The DNA for the CDR3 is TGTGCCAGCAGCTTAGGACAGTCCTATGGCTACACCTTC. The encoded protein is CASSLGQSYGYTF.

The chain recombines TRBV7-8 with TRBJ1-2; perhaps TRBD1 as D (5 bases). V was pared by 5 bases and J by 5 bases, with 12 bases between. CDR1 is SGHVS and CDR2 is FQNEAQ in the germline V gene. This CDR3 comprises 13 residues. CDR3 bases: TGTGCCAGCAGCCCAGCGCGGGGGTATGGCTACACCTTC. Its translation: CASSPARGYGYTF.

The V gene is TRBV6-1, the J gene TRBJ1-2; D perhaps matches TRBD1 (6 bases). V lost 8 bases and J lost 8, with 18 bases in between. CDR3 length: 13 residues. From germline, CDR1 is MNHNS and CDR2 SASEGT. The CDR3 sequence: CASFFDRSLGYTF. The CDR3 DNA is TGTGCCAGCTTTTTCGACAGGTCTCTGGGCTACACCTTC.

The rearrangement uses TRBV29-1 and TRBJ2-5, with D uncertain. Germline values: CDR1 SQVTM, CDR2 ANQGSEA. Between the trimmed V and J ends, which lost 7 bases and 5 bases, there was a span of 11 bases. CDR3 length equals 11 residues. CDR3 bases: TGCAGCGGGAAAAATGGGGAGACCCAGTACTTC. Translation: CSGKNGETQYF.

The chain links TRBV7-2 to TRBJ1-3; 8 positions match TRBD1. CDR1 SGHTA and CDR2 FQGNSA come from the germline V gene. The CDR3 contains 18 residues. V was pared by 0 bases and J by 2 bases, with 9 bases of the junction left unmatched. The CDR3 nucleotides read TGTGCCAGCAGCTTAGCCGGCCTGGACAGGGCGACTGGAAACACCATATATTTT. It specifies CASSLAGLDRATGNTIYF.